The 18 T cell receptor beta chains below all came from one sample that was sequenced in a study of cytomegalovirus exposure and HLA in healthy donors. With 60 Vbeta and 13 Jbeta primers, the PCR was carried out. Using immunoSEQ multiplex PCR, the repertoire was profiled, and TCRdb retains in-frame clones only, with some absent. The sample has roughly 190,000 clones, about 9.4% seen once. The source material was PBMCs. These receptors were obtained from a woman in her twenties or thirties in good health and CMV-seropositive.

The CDR3 sequence is CASSSPGSYEQYF. The CDR3 DNA sequence: TGTGCCAGCAGCTCACCGGGATCGTACGAGCAGTACTTC. The chain recombines TRBV11-3 with TRBJ2-7; perhaps TRBD2 as D (5 bases). V gave up 4 bases and J gave up 4 bases, with 11 bases separating them. Germline values: CDR1 SGHNT, CDR2 YENEEA. The CDR3 sequence is 13 residues long.

This chain uses TRBV30 with TRBJ2-7; D might be TRBD1 (6 bases). This CDR3 is built from 14 residues. The V gene lost 5 bases and the J gene lost 5 bases, with 19 bases spanning the gap. Germline CDR1 GTSNPN, CDR2 SVGIG (reference sequence). CDR3: CAWGKGQGVNEQYF. The CDR3 DNA follows: TGTGCCTGGGGGAAGGGACAAGGAGTCAACGAGCAGTACTTC.

The chain combines TRBV19 with TRBJ1-5; D remains ambiguous. The CDR3 length is 15 residues. Trimming stripped 1 base from V and 4 bases from J, with 11 bases between. CDR1 LNHDA and CDR2 SQIVND come from the germline V gene (reference sequence). Here the CDR3 reads CASSIGQVPNQPQHF. In nucleotides, the CDR3 is TGTGCCAGTAGTATAGGGCAGGTCCCTAATCAGCCCCAGCATTTT.

Concerning this clone: The junction departs from germline at one end; a sequencing error may be responsible. Other DNA sequences in the sample encode the same CDR3. V is TRBV30 and J is TRBJ2-7, with 11 bases aligning to TRBD1. Germline assignment: CDR1 GTSNPN and CDR2 SVGIG (reference sequence). The CDR3 contains 13 residues. CDR3 sequence (DNA): TGCGCCTGGAGAGGACAGGGGGCATACGAGCAGTACTTC. Protein product: CAWRGQGAYEQYF.

As regards this clone: The CDR3 carries no conserved terminal phenylalanine or tryptophan, so it likely arises from a read error. The chain combines TRBV10-3 with TRBJ1-2, with 9 positions matching TRBD1. Germline CDR1 ENHRY, CDR2 SYGVKD. This CDR3 spans 17 amino acids. V lost 6 bases, J lost 0 bases, and 11 bases stayed unmatched. For the CDR3, the DNA is TGTGCCATCAGGGCCGGGACAGGGACAACCCCTAACTATGGCTACACCGTC. It yields the protein CAIRAGTGTTPNYGYTV.

This clone showed up just a few times. The chain joins TRBV18 to TRBJ1-2; 8 nucleotides line up with TRBD1. CDR3 size: 15 residues. Germline CDR1 and CDR2: KGHSH and LQKENI. V shed 4 bases and J 1 base; nucleotides not matched to a gene: 5. The chain's CDR3 is CASSQGQEVNYGYTF. In DNA, the CDR3 is TGTGCCAGCTCACAGGGACAGGAAGTTAACTATGGCTACACCTTC.

The genes are TRBV2 and TRBJ1-2; tentative D call: TRBD1 (5 bases). Germline values: CDR1 SNHLY, CDR2 FYNNEI. The CDR3 extends over 14 amino acids. Trimming left V 10 bases short and J 7 bases short, with 22 bases between. The CDR3 DNA is TGTGCCATCCCCAAGGTTGGGGCCGCTGGTGGCTACACCTTC. Translated: CAIPKVGAAGGYTF. The full variable domain, with the rest looked up from reference TRBV2 and TRBJ1-2, is EPEVTQTPSHQVTQMGQEVILRCVPISNHLYFYWYRQILGQKVEFLVSFYNNEISEKSEIFDDQFSVERPDGSNFTLKIRSTKLEDSAMYFCAIPKVGAAGGYTFGSGTRLTVV.

The CDR3 DNA sequence: TGTGCCAGCAGCTTGGACAGGGGTCGGTACGAGCAGTACTTC. Protein: CASSLDRGRYEQYF. This chain connects TRBV7-8 to TRBJ2-7, with TRBD1 identical over 9 bases. The germline V gene encodes CDR1 SGHVS and CDR2 FQNEAQ. Trimming cost V 3 bases and J 4 bases; bases outside gene matches: 4. This CDR3 contains 14 residues.

This clone has more than one count but fewer than ten. The V and J genes are TRBV10-3 and TRBJ2-1; D is perhaps TRBD2 (6 bases). V was trimmed by 0 bases and J by 4 bases, leaving 13 bases between them. Germline-derived CDR1 and CDR2 are ENHRY and SYGVKD. CDR3 length: 16 amino acids. The CDR3 DNA follows: TGTGCCATCAGTGAGTCTCAGCGGGCGGTATACAATGAGCAGTTCTTC. Amino acids: CAISESQRAVYNEQFF.

This clone was recorded a few times. The chain uses TRBV29-1 and TRBJ1-1; no definite D call. Germline values: CDR1 SQVTM, CDR2 ANQGSEA. Trimming removed 7 bases at V and 10 bases at J, with 19 bases between. The CDR3 length is 12 residues. The CDR3 here is CSAVGGRAGAFF. For the CDR3, the DNA is TGCAGCGCCGTGGGAGGGCGGGCAGGAGCTTTCTTT.

This clone was counted between two and nine times. The chain has TRBV5-1 and TRBJ2-3; TRBD1 might be the D (6 bases). The CDR3 consists of 16 residues. The germline V and J ends were trimmed by 4 bases and 8 bases, with 23 bases remaining between them. CDR1 is SGHRS, CDR2 YFSETQ, per germline. CDR3 residues: CASSQALQGRTVTQYF. The CDR3 nucleotides read TGCGCCAGCAGCCAGGCTTTACAGGGACGAACTGTTACGCAGTATTTT. Full variable domain (outside the CDR3, taken from reference TRBV5-1 and TRBJ2-3): KAGVTQTPRYLIKTRGQQVTLSCSPISGHRSVSWYQQTPGQGLQFLFEYFSETQRNKGNFPGRFSGRQFSNSRSEMNVSTLELGDSALYLCASSQALQGRTVTQYFGPGTRLTVL.

The chain has TRBV7-6 and TRBJ2-7; D is ambiguous. Germline-derived CDR1 and CDR2 are SGHVS and FNYEAQ. There are 14 residues in the CDR3. Trimming pared 1 base from V and 1 base from J, leaving 8 bases between. Written as DNA, the CDR3 is TGTGCCAGCAGCTTAGGGCTAGGTTCCTACGAGCAGTACTTC. Its protein product is CASSLGLGSYEQYF.

This chain uses TRBV5-1 with TRBJ2-5, with 7 bases that match TRBD1. With V trimmed by 4 bases and J by 11 bases, 20 bases remained unmatched. The CDR3 covers 16 residues. Germline CDR1 SGHRS, CDR2 YFSETQ. In nucleotides, the CDR3 is TGCGCCAGCAGCCCTCGACAGGGTTCGCTCGTTGGGGAGCAGTACTTC. Translated: CASSPRQGSLVGEQYF.

This clone came up a few times. The V call is TRBV14, the J call TRBJ1-2; 9 bases line up with TRBD1. Germline V gives CDR1 SGHDN, CDR2 FVKESK. The length of the CDR3 is 14 residues. V trimming: 2 bases; J trimming: 4 bases; junction bases outside the gene matches: 2. The CDR3 DNA reads TGTGCCAGCAGCCAAAGGGACAGGGTCTATGGCTACACCTTC. Its translation: CASSQRDRVYGYTF.

There are a few counts of this clone. V gene TRBV6-4 combines with J gene TRBJ1-3; 9 nucleotides match TRBD1. The germline gives CDR1 MRHNA, CDR2 SNTAGT. Trimming removed 7 bases from V and 4 bases from J; junction bases left unmatched: 8. CDR3 length: 15 residues. In DNA form, the CDR3 reads TGTGCCAGCACCTCTGACAGGGGGGGCGGAAACACCATATATTTT. As protein: CASTSDRGGGNTIYF.

The J gene is TRBJ2-7, the V gene TRBV29-1, with 7 bases lining up with TRBD1. The V segment lost 3 bases and the J segment 4 bases; nucleotides outside the gene matches: 3. There are 12 residues in the CDR3. The germline V gene has CDR1 SQVTM and CDR2 ANQGSEA. CDR3 loop: CSVDGGQYEQYF. The CDR3 DNA reads TGCAGCGTTGATGGGGGACAGTACGAGCAGTACTTC.

V usage is TRBV11-3 and J usage is TRBJ2-3, with TRBD1 matching 9 bases. Germline lookup yields CDR1 SGHNT and CDR2 YENEEA. The CDR3 totals 12 residues. V shed 6 bases and J 8 bases; nucleotides not matched to a gene: 3. CDR3 in amino acids: CASSVQGATQYF. The CDR3 nucleotides read TGTGCCAGCAGTGTACAGGGGGCTACGCAGTATTTT.

V and J are TRBV15 and TRBJ1-1, with a possible D match to TRBD1 (5 bases). V was shortened by 3 bases and J by 0 bases, with 8 bases between the two germline ends. The germline V gene has CDR1 LNHNV and CDR2 YYDKDF (reference sequence). The CDR3 extends over 14 amino acids. Here the CDR3 DNA reads TGTGCCACCAGCAGGACAGCTATGAACACTGAAGCTTTCTTT. The encoded protein is CATSRTAMNTEAFF.